Listed here are 15 T cell receptor beta chains from one sample, sequenced in a study of Graves' ophthalmopathy and Graves' hyperthyroidism. TCR beta CDR3 amplification used RNA transcripts. Scientists carried out first-round RT-PCR using HTBI primers and then a second-round multiplex PCR. TCRdb redid the calling of the multiplex PCR reads with MiXCR, one entry per CDR3 protein. The sample lists over a million distinct CDR3 sequences; about two fifths were seen once. Sequencing was performed on peripheral blood or thyroid tissue (not recorded which). These receptors were collected from an adult man with Graves' hyperthyroidism.

This clonotype was seen repeatedly, ten times or more. The gene calls are TRBV5-6 and TRBJ1-2; tentative D call: TRBD1 (5 bases). Trimming took 0 bases from V and 6 from J, leaving 27 bases between them. This CDR3 comprises 19 residues. The germline gives CDR1 SGHDT, CDR2 YYEEEE. The CDR3 DNA sequence: TGTGCCAGCAGCTTGGTTGGTTCTTTAATACCGTCGGACAAACATGGCTACACCTTC. It is translated as CASSLVGSLIPSDKHGYTF.

The sample holds a few counts of this clonotype. The CDR3 loop reads CSFRTGNTGELFF. In nucleotides, the CDR3 is TGCAGCTTTAGGACAGGGAACACCGGGGAGCTGTTTTTT. The rearrangement links TRBV29-1 to TRBJ2-2, with 7 bases lining up with TRBD1. Germline V gene lookup returns CDR1 SQVTM and CDR2 ANQGSEA. Trimming at V came to 8 bases and at J to 1 base, leaving 4 bases not matched to a gene. The CDR3 is 13 residues long.

In its sample, this clonotype was seen many times. V gene TRBV7-9 combines with J gene TRBJ1-2; tentatively, D is TRBD1 (5 bases). The ends were cut back, 6 bases at V and 2 bases at J, with 16 bases in the middle. The CDR3 covers 15 residues. Germline CDR1 is SEHNR and CDR2 is FQNEAQ (reference sequence). The CDR3 nucleotides read TGTGCCAGCAGGTCAGCAACGGGGACGAACTATGGCTACACCTTC. This encodes CASRSATGTNYGYTF. Supplemented by reference TRBV7-9 and TRBJ1-2, the full variable domain reads DTGVSQNPRHKITKRGQNVTFRCDPISEHNRLYWYRQTLGQGPEFLTYFQNEAQLEKSRLLSDRFSAERPKGSFSTLEIQRTEQGDSAMYLCASRSATGTNYGYTFGSGTRLTVV.

CDR3 coding DNA: TGCAGCGGGAAGACCGGGACAAAAAACACCGGGGAGCTGTTTTTT. This gives the protein CSGKTGTKNTGELFF. The chain couples TRBV29-1 to TRBJ2-2; a weak D match, TRBD1 (6 bases). The CDR3 has 15 amino acids. V lost 7 bases and J lost 2, with 17 bases in between. Germline V gives CDR1 SQVTM, CDR2 ANQGSEA.

The chain is built from TRBV7-2 and TRBJ2-2; D perhaps matches TRBD1 (6 bases). The length of the CDR3 is 14 residues. V lost 2 bases and J lost 6, with 10 bases in between. The germline CDR1 and CDR2 sequences are SGHTA and FQGNSA. The CDR3 protein is CASSLFAGAGELFF. The CDR3 DNA follows: TGTGCCAGCAGCTTATTTGCAGGGGCCGGGGAGCTGTTTTTT.

V and J are TRBV7-4 and TRBJ2-1, with no clear D. V lost 4 bases, J lost 8 bases, and 12 bases lay in between. The CDR3 is 13 amino acids. Germline CDR1 and CDR2: SGHVT and SQSDAQ. This CDR3 is CASSSLSGYEQFF. The CDR3, as DNA: TGTGCCAGCAGCTCGCTCTCGGGCTATGAGCAGTTCTTC.

This clonotype was detected ten times or more. The genes are TRBV15 and TRBJ2-2, with D possibly TRBD2 on 5 matching bases. V shed 1 base and J shed 1 base, with 10 bases lying between them. Germline V gives CDR1 LNHNV, CDR2 YYDKDF (reference sequence). This CDR3 is built from 16 residues. Written as DNA, the CDR3 is TGTGCCACCAGCAGAGGGGCTAGCCTGAACACCGGGGAGCTGTTTTTT. Protein sequence: CATSRGASLNTGELFF. The variable domain in full, completed from reference TRBV15 and TRBJ2-2, reads DAMVIQNPRYQVTQFGKPVTLSCSQTLNHNVMYWYQQKSSQAPKLLFHYYDKDFNNEADTPDNFQSRRPNTSFCFLDIRSPGLGDTAMYLCATSRGASLNTGELFFGEGSRLTVL.

This clonotype turned up a few times. The rearrangement joins TRBV6-4 to TRBJ2-7; 7 bases line up with TRBD2. Germline V gene lookup returns CDR1 MRHNA and CDR2 SNTAGT. V was clipped by 0 bases and J by 5 bases; unmatched bases: 10. CDR3 size: 16 residues. In DNA form, the CDR3 reads TGTGCCAGCAGTGACTCGGCGACTAGCCCCATTCACGAGCAGTACTTC. Encoded protein: CASSDSATSPIHEQYF.

There are many counts of this clonotype. The V gene is TRBV2, the J gene TRBJ1-1; 8 nucleotides line up with TRBD1. The CDR3 has 14 amino acids. The V segment lost 5 bases and the J segment 4 bases; nucleotides outside the gene matches: 6. Germline values: CDR1 SNHLY, CDR2 FYNNEI. The CDR3 sequence: CASSQGQASTEAFF. CDR3 nucleotides: TGTGCCAGCAGTCAGGGACAGGCCAGCACTGAAGCTTTCTTT.

The rearrangement links TRBV29-1 to TRBJ1-1; D gene unclear. V was trimmed by 1 base and J by 2 bases, leaving 17 bases between them. Germline lookup yields CDR1 SQVTM and CDR2 ANQGSEA. This CDR3 region has 16 residues. CDR3 DNA: TGCAGCGTTGAAGGGGGAACGAGCTCTGGAAACACTGAAGCTTTCTTT. Its protein is CSVEGGTSSGNTEAFF.

A remark on this clonotype: Since a much larger clone is just one base distant, this may be a read error. The chain combines TRBV7-9 with TRBJ2-7, with no clear D. V gave up 5 bases and J gave up 0 bases, with 14 bases separating them. Looked up from germline, CDR1 is SEHNR and CDR2 is FQNEAQ (reference sequence). This CDR3 region has 15 residues. The CDR3 spells CASSPDGRSSYEQYF. CDR3 DNA: TGTGCCAGCAGCCCGGACGGCCGAAGCTCCTACGAGCAGTACTTC. The full variable domain, its missing parts supplied by reference TRBV7-9 and TRBJ2-7, is DTGVSQNPRHKITKRGQNVTFRCDPISEHNRLYWYRQTLGQGPEFLTYFQNEAQLEKSRLLSDRFSAERPKGSFSTLEIQRTEQGDSAMYLCASSPDGRSSYEQYFGPGTRLTVT.

This rearrangement joins TRBV6-5 to TRBJ2-7; D possibly uses TRBD1 or TRBD2 (6 bases each). V was pared by 6 bases and J by 7 bases, with 19 bases between. Germline loops: CDR1 MNHEY, CDR2 SVGAGI. This CDR3 is 14 amino acids long. The CDR3: CASRNGGPSGEQYF. The CDR3 nucleotides are TGTGCCAGCAGAAATGGGGGGCCGTCCGGGGAGCAGTACTTC.

The chain recombines TRBV2 with TRBJ1-5, with 10 bases identical to TRBD1. Germline loops: CDR1 SNHLY, CDR2 FYNNEI. The CDR3 contains 14 residues. V lost 10 bases, J lost 6 bases, and 9 bases stayed unmatched. The CDR3 bases are TGTGCCACGAGGGGGACAGGGGTTAGTCAGCCCCAGCATTTT. Translating gives CATRGTGVSQPQHF. Supplemented by reference TRBV2 and TRBJ1-5, the full variable domain reads EPEVTQTPSHQVTQMGQEVILRCVPISNHLYFYWYRQILGQKVEFLVSFYNNEISEKSEIFDDQFSVERPDGSNFTLKIRSTKLEDSAMYFCATRGTGVSQPQHFGDGTRLSIL.

V gene TRBV27 combines with J gene TRBJ2-5, with 7 bases lining up with TRBD1. Per the germline V gene, CDR1 is MNHEY and CDR2 is SMNVEV (reference sequence). Trimming at V came to 4 bases and at J to 6 bases, leaving 8 bases not matched to a gene. This CDR3 has 14 amino acids. The CDR3 region is CASSYEGGGKTQYF. CDR3 DNA sequence: TGTGCCAGCAGTTACGAAGGGGGCGGAAAGACCCAGTACTTC.

This clonotype was observed at least ten times. At one of its ends the junction is not consistent with the germline gene, which may arise from a read error. The chain links TRBV4-1 to TRBJ1-1; D may be TRBD1 (5 bases). This CDR3 has 13 residues. Germline V gene data show CDR1 as MGHRA and CDR2 as YSYEKL. CDR3 bases: TGTGCCAGTAGTCAAAGGGGGAACACTGAAGCTTTCTTT. It is translated as CASSQRGNTEAFF.